The present TCR beta chain was sequenced within a study of blood T cell repertoires in COVID-19. Background on the study: Sample material is recorded as cDNA or gDNA derived from T cells, B-cell-depleted T cells, or PBMCs.

Clones were sequenced by immunoSEQ multiplex PCR, and TCRdb holds only the in-frame ones, with some missing. The table records some 200,000 clones, roughly nine tenths of them present only once. There are 13 residues in the CDR3. The ends were cut back, 5 bases at V and 4 bases at J, with 11 bases in the middle. The V gene's germline CDR1 is LNHDA and CDR2 SQIVND (reference sequence). Specimen: PBMCs or T cells enriched from blood (not recorded which). This clonotype was sampled from a woman under 30 in a cohort exposed to, infected with or recovered from COVID-19 (not recorded which). The rearrangement uses TRBV19 and TRBJ1-2, with D perhaps matching TRBD1 (6 bases). For the CDR3, the DNA is TGTGCCAGTAGTCTTCCGGACAGCTATGGCTACACCTTC. Translated: CASSLPDSYGYTF.